This T cell receptor beta chain was recorded in a study of CD8+ T cells in alopecia areata. General study results and limits: Patients shared TCRs less clearly than mice did, possibly owing to HLA. There were also resident alphabeta T cells of normal skin sequenced in scalp samples.

Collected material from alopecia areata patients comprised lesional scalp punch biopsies and peripheral blood. Trimming stripped 3 bases from V and 3 bases from J, with 14 bases between. Germline CDR1 and CDR2: GTSNPN and SVGIG (reference sequence). This CDR3 is built from 15 residues. On this clone itself: Its antigen is as yet unknown.

In each case, RNA was isolated and then reverse transcribed into cDNA as the sequencing template. Measured with immunoSEQ multiplex PCR; TCRdb has only the in-frame clones, and not every one. Among some 130,000 clones listed, approximately 49% were seen once. The V call is TRBV30, the J call TRBJ1-4; D remains unclear. The source material was CD8+ T cells sorted from blood, sampled at week 0. The TCR was taken from a human donor with alopecia areata. In DNA, the CDR3 is TGTGCCTGGAGAAACTGGTACGGTGCTAATGAAAAACTGTTTTTT. It specifies CAWRNWYGANEKLFF.